This T cell receptor (beta chain) was captured by sequencing in a study of CD8+ T cells in alopecia areata. The study team obtained lesional scalp punch biopsies and peripheral blood from alopecia areata patients. PBMCs yielded sorted CD4+ and CD8+ T cells. Study observations and caveats: Affected lesional scalp, above all in alopecia totalis/universalis, was more clonal than normal scalp.

Extracted RNA was reverse transcribed, and the resulting cDNA served as sequencing template. Generated by immunoSEQ multiplex PCR, the TCRdb table keeps only in-frame clones and is missing some. The sample lists some 180,000 clones, almost 65% occurring once. The CDR3 is made up of 14 amino acids. The germline gives CDR1 SGHVS, CDR2 FNYEAQ. Worth noting for this clone: Its antigen remains unknown. Germline is not matched at one junction end, which may reflect a read error.

The source material was CD4+ T cells sorted from blood, sampled at week 0. The rearrangement links TRBV7-6 to TRBJ1-6; 9 bases are a match to TRBD1. This clonotype originated in a human donor with alopecia areata. The CDR3, as DNA: TGTGCCACCAGCAGTGAGACAGGGGGGTCACCCCTCCACTTT. This encodes CATSSETGGSPLHF.